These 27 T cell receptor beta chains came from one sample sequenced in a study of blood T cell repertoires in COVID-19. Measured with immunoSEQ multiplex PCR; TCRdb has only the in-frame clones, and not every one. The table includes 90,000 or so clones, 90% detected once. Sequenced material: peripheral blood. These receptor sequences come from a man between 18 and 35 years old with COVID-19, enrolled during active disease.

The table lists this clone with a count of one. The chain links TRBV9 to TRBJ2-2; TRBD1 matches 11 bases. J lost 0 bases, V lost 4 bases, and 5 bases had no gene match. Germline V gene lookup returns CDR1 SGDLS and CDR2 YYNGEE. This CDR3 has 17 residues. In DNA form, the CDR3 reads TGTGCCAGCAGCAACCGGGACAGGGGGGCGAACACCGGGGAGCTGTTTTTT. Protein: CASSNRDRGANTGELFF.

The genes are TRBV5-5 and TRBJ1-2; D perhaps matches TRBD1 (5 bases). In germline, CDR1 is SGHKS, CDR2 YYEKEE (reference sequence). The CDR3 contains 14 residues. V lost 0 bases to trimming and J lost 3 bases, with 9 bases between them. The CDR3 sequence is CASSLGAGYYGYTF. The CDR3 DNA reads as TGTGCCAGCAGCTTGGGCGCAGGGTACTATGGCTACACCTTC.

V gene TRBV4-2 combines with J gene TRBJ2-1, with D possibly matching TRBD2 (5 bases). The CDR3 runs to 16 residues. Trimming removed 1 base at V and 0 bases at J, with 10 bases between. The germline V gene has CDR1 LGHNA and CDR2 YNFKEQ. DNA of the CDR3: TGTGCCAGCAGCCAAGGGACTCCTGACTCCTACAATGAGCAGTTCTTC. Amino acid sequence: CASSQGTPDSYNEQFF.

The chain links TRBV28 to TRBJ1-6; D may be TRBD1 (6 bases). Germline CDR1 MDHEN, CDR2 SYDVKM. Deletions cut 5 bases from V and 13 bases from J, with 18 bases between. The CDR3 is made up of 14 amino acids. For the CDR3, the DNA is TGTGCCAGCAGTACCCGGCCAGGGGTAGGGCCCCTCCACTTT. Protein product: CASSTRPGVGPLHF.

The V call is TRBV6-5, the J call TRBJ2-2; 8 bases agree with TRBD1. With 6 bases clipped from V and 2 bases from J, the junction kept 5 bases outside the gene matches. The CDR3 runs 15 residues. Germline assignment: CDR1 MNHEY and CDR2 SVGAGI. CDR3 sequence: CASRMDRVNTGELFF. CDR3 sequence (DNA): TGTGCCAGCAGGATGGACAGGGTCAACACCGGGGAGCTGTTTTTT.

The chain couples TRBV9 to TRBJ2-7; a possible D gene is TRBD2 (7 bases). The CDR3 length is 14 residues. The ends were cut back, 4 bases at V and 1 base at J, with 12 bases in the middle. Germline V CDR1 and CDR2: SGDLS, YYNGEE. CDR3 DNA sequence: TGTGCCAGCAGCTCGAGGGGGGGTTCCTACGAGCAGTACTTC. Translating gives CASSSRGGSYEQYF.

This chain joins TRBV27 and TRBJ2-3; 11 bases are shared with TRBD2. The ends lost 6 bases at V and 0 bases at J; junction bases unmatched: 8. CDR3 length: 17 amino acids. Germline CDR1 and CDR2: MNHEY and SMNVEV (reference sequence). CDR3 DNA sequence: TGTGCCAGCAGCCTTGGGGGACTAGCGGCTAGCACAGATACGCAGTATTTT. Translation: CASSLGGLAASTDTQYF.

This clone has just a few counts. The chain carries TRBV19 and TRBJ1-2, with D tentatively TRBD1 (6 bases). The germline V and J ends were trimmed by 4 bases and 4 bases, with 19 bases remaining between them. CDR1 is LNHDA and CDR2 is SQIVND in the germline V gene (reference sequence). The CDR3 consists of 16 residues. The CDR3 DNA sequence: TGTGCCAGTAGTACTTCCTATCTGGACAGCCTCTATGGCTACACCTTC. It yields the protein CASSTSYLDSLYGYTF.

The DNA for the CDR3 is TGTGCCAGTAGTATCATGGCAGGGGAGCAGTACTTC. Translated: CASSIMAGEQYF. This chain links TRBV19 with TRBJ2-7, with D possibly TRBD1 on 5 matching bases. Deletions cut 3 bases from V and 7 bases from J, with 10 bases between. Looked up from germline, CDR1 is LNHDA and CDR2 is SQIVND (reference sequence). This CDR3 region has 12 residues.

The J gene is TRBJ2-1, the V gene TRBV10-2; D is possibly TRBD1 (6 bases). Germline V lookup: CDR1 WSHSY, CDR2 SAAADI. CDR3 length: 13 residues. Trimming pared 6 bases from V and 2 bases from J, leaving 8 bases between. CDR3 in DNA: TGCGCCAGCAGGAGGACAGCCTACAATGAGCAGTTCTTC. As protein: CASRRTAYNEQFF.

CDR3 amino acids: CASSQDRATSDADTQYF. For the CDR3, the DNA is TGCGCCAGCAGCCAAGATAGGGCGACTAGCGATGCAGATACGCAGTATTTT. The chain is built from TRBV4-3 and TRBJ2-3; TRBD2 agrees at 8 bases. Germline V CDR1 and CDR2: LGHNA, YSLEER. Trimming at V came to 0 bases and at J to 4 bases, leaving 9 bases not matched to a gene. The CDR3 covers 17 residues.

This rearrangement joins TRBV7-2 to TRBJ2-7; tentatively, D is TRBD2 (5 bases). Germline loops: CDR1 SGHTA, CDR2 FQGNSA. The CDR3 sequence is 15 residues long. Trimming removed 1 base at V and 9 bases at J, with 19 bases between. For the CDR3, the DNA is TGTGCCAGCAGCTTAGGGAGCGGCCCCCCTGTGGGGCAGTACTTC. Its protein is CASSLGSGPPVGQYF.

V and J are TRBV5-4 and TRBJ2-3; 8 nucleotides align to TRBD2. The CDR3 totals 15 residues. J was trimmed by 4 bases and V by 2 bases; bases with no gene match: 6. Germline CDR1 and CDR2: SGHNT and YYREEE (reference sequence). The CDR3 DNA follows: TGTGCCAGCAGCTTAGCGGGAGTGGCACCAGATACGCAGTATTTT. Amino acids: CASSLAGVAPDTQYF. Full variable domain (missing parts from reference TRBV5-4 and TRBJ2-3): ETGVTQSPTHLIKTRGQQVTLRCSSQSGHNTVSWYQQALGQGPQFIFQYYREEENGRGNFPPRFSGLQFPNYSSELNVNALELDDSALYLCASSLAGVAPDTQYFGPGTRLTVL.

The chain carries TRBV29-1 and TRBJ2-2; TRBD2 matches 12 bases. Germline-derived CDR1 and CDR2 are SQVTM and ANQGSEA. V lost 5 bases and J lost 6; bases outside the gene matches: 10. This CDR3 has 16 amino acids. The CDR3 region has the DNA TGCAGCGTTTCATCACCGGGACTAGCGGGCGCCGGGGAGCTGTTTTTT. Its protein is CSVSSPGLAGAGELFF.

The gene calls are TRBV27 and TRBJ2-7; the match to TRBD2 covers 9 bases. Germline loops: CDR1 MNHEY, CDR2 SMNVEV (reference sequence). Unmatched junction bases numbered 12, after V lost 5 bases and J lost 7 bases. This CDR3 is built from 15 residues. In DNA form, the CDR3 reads TGTGCCAGCAGTCTGGGCCTAGCGGGACCCTGGGAGCAGTACTTC. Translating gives CASSLGLAGPWEQYF.

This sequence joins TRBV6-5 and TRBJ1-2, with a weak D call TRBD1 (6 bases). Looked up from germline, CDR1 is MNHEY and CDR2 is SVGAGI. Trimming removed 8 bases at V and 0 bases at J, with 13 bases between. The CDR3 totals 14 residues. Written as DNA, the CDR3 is TGTGCCAGCCAGGGGACGCACACTAACTATGGCTACACCTTC. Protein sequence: CASQGTHTNYGYTF.

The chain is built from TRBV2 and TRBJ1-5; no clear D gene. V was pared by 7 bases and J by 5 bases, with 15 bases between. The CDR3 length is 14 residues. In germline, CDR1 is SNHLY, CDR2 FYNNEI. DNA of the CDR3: TGTGCCAGCAATAGGGAATCCGGGGATCAGCCCCAGCATTTT. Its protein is CASNRESGDQPQHF. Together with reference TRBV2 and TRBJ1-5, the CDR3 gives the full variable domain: EPEVTQTPSHQVTQMGQEVILRCVPISNHLYFYWYRQILGQKVEFLVSFYNNEISEKSEIFDDQFSVERPDGSNFTLKIRSTKLEDSAMYFCASNRESGDQPQHFGDGTRLSIL.

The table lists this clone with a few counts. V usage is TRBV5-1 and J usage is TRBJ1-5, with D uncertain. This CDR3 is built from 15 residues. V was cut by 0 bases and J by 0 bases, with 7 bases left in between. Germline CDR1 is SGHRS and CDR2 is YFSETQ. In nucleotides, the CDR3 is TGCGCCAGCAGCTTGGGGTTAGATAGCAATCAGCCCCAGCATTTT. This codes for CASSLGLDSNQPQHF.

DNA for the CDR3: TGTGCCAGCAGAACCGGACAGACTGGCACCTACGAGCAGTACTTC. It specifies CASRTGQTGTYEQYF. This rearrangement joins TRBV27 to TRBJ2-7, with a possible D match to TRBD1 (6 bases). This CDR3 region has 15 residues. Per germline, CDR1 MNHEY and CDR2 SMNVEV (reference sequence). V dropped 6 bases and J dropped 2 bases, with 17 bases sitting between them.

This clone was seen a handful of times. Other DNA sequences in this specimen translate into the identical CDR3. The CDR3 reads CASSSGYEQYF. The CDR3 nucleotides are TGTGCCAGCAGTTCCGGCTACGAGCAGTACTTC. The chain joins TRBV27 to TRBJ2-7; D is undetermined. The V gene's germline CDR1 is MNHEY and CDR2 SMNVEV (reference sequence). The CDR3 consists of 11 residues. The V end lost 4 bases, the J end lost 3 bases, and 4 bases lay between the germline ends.

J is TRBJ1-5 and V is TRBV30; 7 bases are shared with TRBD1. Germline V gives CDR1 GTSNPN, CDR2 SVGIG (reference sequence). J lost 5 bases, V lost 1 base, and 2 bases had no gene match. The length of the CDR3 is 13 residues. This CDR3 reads CAWSAQGDQPQHF. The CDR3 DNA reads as TGTGCCTGGAGTGCCCAGGGGGATCAGCCCCAGCATTTT.

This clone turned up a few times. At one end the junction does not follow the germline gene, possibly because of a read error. The CDR3 coding sequence is TGTGCCAGCAGTTTCTCCGGGACTCTAGACGAAAAACTGCTTTTT. It translates to CASSFSGTLDEKLLF. The chain recombines TRBV28 with TRBJ1-4, with D possibly being TRBD1 (5 bases). Germline V gene sequence: CDR1 MDHEN, CDR2 SYDVKM. The length of the CDR3 is 15 residues.

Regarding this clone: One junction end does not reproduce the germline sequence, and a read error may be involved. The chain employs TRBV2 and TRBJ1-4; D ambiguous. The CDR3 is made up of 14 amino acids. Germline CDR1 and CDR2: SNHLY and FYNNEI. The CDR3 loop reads CASSEKRSNEKLLF. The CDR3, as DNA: TGTGCCAGCAGCGAGAAGAGGAGTAATGAAAAACTGCTTTTT.

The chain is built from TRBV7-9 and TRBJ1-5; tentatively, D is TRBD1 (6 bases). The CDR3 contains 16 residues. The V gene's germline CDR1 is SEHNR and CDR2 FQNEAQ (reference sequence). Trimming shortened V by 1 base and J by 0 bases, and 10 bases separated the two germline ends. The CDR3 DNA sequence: TGTGCCAGCAGCTTAGAGGGGGGGATTAGCAATCAGCCCCAGCATTTT. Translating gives CASSLEGGISNQPQHF.

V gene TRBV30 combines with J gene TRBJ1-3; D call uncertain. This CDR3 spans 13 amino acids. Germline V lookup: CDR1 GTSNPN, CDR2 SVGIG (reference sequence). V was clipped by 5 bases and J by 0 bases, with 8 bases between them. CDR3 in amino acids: CAWDPSSGNTIYF. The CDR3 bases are TGTGCCTGGGACCCCAGCTCTGGAAACACCATATATTTT. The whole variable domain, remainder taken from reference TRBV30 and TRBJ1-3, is SQTIHQWPATLVQPVGSPLSLECTVEGTSNPNLYWYRQAAGRGLQLLFYSVGIGQISSEVPQNLSASRPQDRQFILSSKKLLLSDSGFYLCAWDPSSGNTIYFGEGSWLTVV.

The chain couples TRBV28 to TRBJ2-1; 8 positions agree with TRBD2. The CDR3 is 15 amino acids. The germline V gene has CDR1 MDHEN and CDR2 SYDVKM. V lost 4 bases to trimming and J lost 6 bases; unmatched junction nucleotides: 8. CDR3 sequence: CASSSPGREANEQFF. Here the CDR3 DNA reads TGTGCCAGCAGTTCCCCGGGGCGGGAGGCCAATGAGCAGTTCTTC.

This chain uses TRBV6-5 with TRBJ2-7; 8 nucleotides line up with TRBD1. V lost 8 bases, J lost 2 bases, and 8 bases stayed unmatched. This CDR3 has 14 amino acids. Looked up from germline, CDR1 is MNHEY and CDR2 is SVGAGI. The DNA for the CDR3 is TGTGCCAGCGGCCCAGGGGGCTCTCCCTACGAGCAGTACTTC. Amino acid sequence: CASGPGGSPYEQYF.